This T cell receptor (beta chain) was sequenced for a study of Ad26.COV2.S vaccination and SARS-CoV-2 variants. Germline assignment: CDR1 LGHNA and CDR2 YSLEER. V was pared by 1 base and J by 8 bases, with 7 bases of the junction left unmatched. The CDR3 extends over 15 amino acids. This clone was picked up a small number of times. Treatment specified: about 20 received Ad26.COV2.S at low or high dose, single or two shots; about 5 received placebo; per-sample allocation not given. Sampling was performed 63 days after the first vaccine or placebo injection. TCRdb keeps only in-frame clones here, not all; method: immunoSEQ multiplex PCR. This table holds under 300,000 clones, roughly 87% found once.

The specimen was peripheral blood, collected in a trial of Ad26.COV2.S vaccine versus placebo. The sequence was obtained from a person between 18 and 65 years old who received the Ad26.COV2.S COVID-19 vaccine or a placebo. The gene calls are TRBV4-3 and TRBJ2-1; the match to TRBD1 covers 8 bases. The CDR3 DNA reads as TGCGCCAGCAGCCAAGTATGGCAGGGGGCCTATGAGCAGTTCTTC. Residues: CASSQVWQGAYEQFF.